This T cell receptor (beta chain) was identified in a study of cytomegalovirus exposure and HLA in healthy donors. The study ran its PCR with 60 Vbeta and 13 Jbeta primers. The table came from immunoSEQ multiplex PCR; TCRdb's copy has only in-frame clones and leaves some out. The sample contains about 210,000 clones, approximately 82% of which appear only once. Per the germline V gene, CDR1 is SGHDT and CDR2 is YYEEEE. This CDR3 is 11 amino acids long. V lost 2 bases to trimming and J lost 7 bases, with 6 bases between them. The receptor was derived from a woman aged 45-60 years in good health and CMV-seropositive. Sequenced sample: PBMCs. V usage is TRBV5-6 and J usage is TRBJ1-2, with D tentatively TRBD1 (5 bases). CDR3 DNA: TGTGCCAGCAGCTTCAGGGCTGGCTACACCTTC. Its translation is CASSFRAGYTF.